The 17 T cell receptor beta chains given below trace back to one sample, sequenced in a study of cytomegalovirus exposure and HLA in healthy donors. PCR employed 60 Vbeta and 13 Jbeta primers. The table came from immunoSEQ multiplex PCR; TCRdb's copy has only in-frame clones and leaves some out. The sample includes approximately 140,000 clones, 84% of them seen just once. Sequenced material: PBMCs. These receptors were collected from a man aged 50 to 60 in good health and CMV-seronegative.

The rearrangement links TRBV7-3 to TRBJ2-7; a weak D match, TRBD2 (5 bases). Trimming removed 5 bases at V and 6 bases at J, with 14 bases between. The CDR3 runs 13 residues. The germline CDR1 and CDR2 sequences are SGHTA and FQGTGA. CDR3 amino acids: CASSKTSASEQYF. The CDR3 region has the DNA TGTGCCAGCAGCAAAACTAGTGCTAGCGAGCAGTACTTC.

The V and J genes are TRBV5-1 and TRBJ1-4, with 8 bases fitting TRBD1. CDR1 and CDR2 from the germline V gene are SGHRS and YFSETQ. The ends lost 6 bases at V and 1 base at J; junction bases unmatched: 2. CDR3 length equals 14 residues. DNA for the CDR3: TGCGCCAGCAAAGGACAGGGAACTAATGAAAAACTGTTTTTT. It encodes CASKGQGTNEKLFF.

This CDR3 reads CASSYSVATEAFF. DNA for the CDR3: TGTGCCAGCAGTTATTCGGTCGCCACTGAAGCTTTCTTT. V and J are TRBV6-5 and TRBJ1-1, with no clear D. CDR3 length equals 13 residues. The germline CDR1 and CDR2 sequences are MNHEY and SVGAGI. Trimming stripped 3 bases from V and 4 bases from J, with 9 bases between.

V is TRBV30 and J is TRBJ1-6, with D tentatively TRBD1 (6 bases). The CDR3 totals 12 residues. V was pared by 7 bases and J by 10 bases, with 14 bases between. Germline V lookup: CDR1 GTSNPN, CDR2 SVGIG (reference sequence). The CDR3 here is CASGQGQSPLHF. The CDR3 DNA follows: TGTGCCTCGGGGCAGGGGCAATCACCCCTCCACTTT.

This sequence joins TRBV7-9 and TRBJ2-7, with TRBD2 identical over 8 bases. Germline lookup yields CDR1 SEHNR and CDR2 FQNEAQ (reference sequence). Unmatched junction bases numbered 1, after V lost 2 bases and J lost 1 base. The CDR3 runs 14 residues. The CDR3 reads CASSLRGGSYEQYF. The CDR3 DNA reads TGTGCCAGCAGCTTACGCGGGGGGTCCTACGAGCAGTACTTC.

The chain combines TRBV5-6 with TRBJ1-2; D not resolved. Germline loops: CDR1 SGHDT, CDR2 YYEEEE. The CDR3 consists of 18 residues. V was cut by 0 bases and J by 3 bases, with 21 bases left in between. CDR3 sequence: CASSLVQARYHGDYGYTF. In nucleotides, the CDR3 is TGTGCCAGCAGCTTGGTGCAGGCTAGATATCACGGGGACTATGGCTACACCTTC.

Concerning this clone itself: The junction departs from germline at one end; a sequencing error may be responsible. The V call is TRBV19, the J call TRBJ2-3, with D possibly TRBD2 on 6 matching bases. Per germline, CDR1 LNHDA and CDR2 SQIVND (reference sequence). The CDR3 consists of 15 residues. The CDR3 bases are TGTGCCAGTAGTCCCGCGGACTACCGCACAGATACGCTGTATTTT. Protein sequence: CASSPADYRTDTLYF.

A remark on this clone: The same CDR3 also results from other DNA sequences found in this sample. The chain uses TRBV14 and TRBJ1-6, with no clear D. V gave up 4 bases and J gave up 13 bases, with 14 bases separating them. The V gene's germline CDR1 is SGHDN and CDR2 FVKESK. This CDR3 region has 13 residues. Here the CDR3 reads CASSPVRFSPLHF. DNA for the CDR3: TGTGCCAGCAGCCCGGTCCGATTTTCCCCCCTCCACTTT.

The chain recombines TRBV14 with TRBJ2-7; TRBD2 aligns across 9 bases. J was trimmed by 3 bases and V by 0 bases; bases with no gene match: 9. The germline V gene has CDR1 SGHDN and CDR2 FVKESK. The CDR3 runs 17 residues. The DNA for the CDR3 is TGTGCCAGCAGCCAAGATAGCCTAGCGGGGACATACTACGAGCAGTACTTC. Protein sequence: CASSQDSLAGTYYEQYF. The complete variable domain, with remaining parts taken from reference TRBV14 and TRBJ2-7, reads EAGVTQFPSHSVIEKGQTVTLRCDPISGHDNLYWYRRVMGKEIKFLLHFVKESKQDESGMPNNRFLAERTGGTYSTLKVQPAELEDSGVYFCASSQDSLAGTYYEQYFGPGTRLTVT.

This clone was recorded only once. The rearrangement uses TRBV7-8 and TRBJ2-3; TRBD2 aligns across 10 bases. CDR1 and CDR2 from the germline V gene are SGHVS and FQNEAQ. The CDR3 is made up of 18 amino acids. The V and J ends lost 1 base and 2 bases, in that order; junction bases with no gene match: 9. The CDR3 coding sequence is TGTGCCAGCAGCTTAGAGGCGCTAGCGGGGGCCTACACAGATACGCAGTATTTT. This sequence encodes CASSLEALAGAYTDTQYF.

The genes are TRBV19 and TRBJ1-3; tentatively, D is TRBD1 (5 bases). V lost 3 bases, J lost 0 bases, and 15 bases lay in between. CDR1 is LNHDA, CDR2 SQIVND, per germline (reference sequence). The CDR3 is 17 residues long. The CDR3: CASSIMDDSYSGNTIYF. CDR3 in DNA: TGTGCCAGTAGTATCATGGACGACAGCTACTCTGGAAACACCATATATTTT.

This chain uses TRBV11-2 with TRBJ2-5; 10 bases are a match to TRBD2. CDR1 SGHAT and CDR2 FQNNGV come from the germline V gene. V was pared by 4 bases and J by 5 bases, with 10 bases of the junction left unmatched. The CDR3 runs to 16 residues. CDR3 sequence reads: CASSSLPSGGTETQYF. The DNA of the CDR3 is TGTGCCAGCAGCTCCCTCCCTAGCGGGGGAACGGAGACCCAGTACTTC. The complete variable domain, with remaining parts taken from reference TRBV11-2 and TRBJ2-5, reads EAGVAQSPRYKIIEKRQSVAFWCNPISGHATLYWYQQILGQGPKLLIQFQNNGVVDDSQLPKDRFSAERLKGVDSTLKIQPAKLEDSAVYLCASSSLPSGGTETQYFGPGTRLLVL.

The chain joins TRBV5-1 to TRBJ1-2; D may be TRBD1 (5 bases). CDR1 is SGHRS, CDR2 YFSETQ, per germline. The V end was cut by 0 bases, the J end by 2 bases, with 14 bases between. The CDR3 is 16 amino acids. The CDR3 DNA is TGCGCCAGCAGCTTGGCCTTGGGGGGGAGGAACTATGGCTACACCTTC. Its protein is CASSLALGGRNYGYTF.

The chain links TRBV11-2 to TRBJ1-1; TRBD1 aligns across 9 bases. Per germline, CDR1 SGHAT and CDR2 FQNNGV. The CDR3 length is 16 residues. Losses at the gene ends were 1 base for V and 2 bases for J; bases not matched to a gene: 5. CDR3 bases: TGTGCCAGCAGCTTAGCCGGGACAGGGTTAAACACTGAAGCTTTCTTT. Amino acid sequence: CASSLAGTGLNTEAFF.

This chain uses TRBV7-6 with TRBJ1-1; D is undetermined. The V end was cut by 1 base, the J end by 1 base, with 13 bases between. This CDR3 spans 16 amino acids. The germline gives CDR1 SGHVS, CDR2 FNYEAQ. The CDR3 region has the DNA TGTGCCAGCAGCTTAGAGGCACAGAATTCGAACACTGAAGCTTTCTTT. Its translation is CASSLEAQNSNTEAFF.

This chain links TRBV21-1 with TRBJ1-6; TRBD1 is the table's D call, not checked against the DNA. TRBV21-1 is recorded as a pseudogene. The CDR3 is made up of 19 amino acids. The CDR3 coding sequence is TGTGCCAGCAGCAAAGATTGTTTGAACCGGGACAGGGGGCAATCACCCCTCCACTTT. Protein product: CASSKDCLNRDRGQSPLHF.

V and J are TRBV2 and TRBJ1-5, with a tentative D call TRBD1 (6 bases). Germline assignment: CDR1 SNHLY and CDR2 FYNNEI. Trimming shortened V by 6 bases and J by 3 bases, and 12 bases separated the two germline ends. The CDR3 is made up of 14 amino acids. The CDR3 protein is CASREDRVNQPQHF. The CDR3 region has the DNA TGTGCCAGCAGAGAGGACAGAGTCAATCAGCCCCAGCATTTT.